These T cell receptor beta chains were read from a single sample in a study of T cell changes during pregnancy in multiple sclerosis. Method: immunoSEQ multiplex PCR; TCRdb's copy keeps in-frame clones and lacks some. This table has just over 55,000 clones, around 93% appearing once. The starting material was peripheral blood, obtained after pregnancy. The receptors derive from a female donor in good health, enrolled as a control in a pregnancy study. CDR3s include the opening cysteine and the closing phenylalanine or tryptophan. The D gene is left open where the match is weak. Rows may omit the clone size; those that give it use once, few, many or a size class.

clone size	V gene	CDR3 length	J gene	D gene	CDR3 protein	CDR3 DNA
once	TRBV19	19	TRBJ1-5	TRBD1	CASSIDIQTGQGTNQPQHF	TGTGCCAGTAGTATAGATATTCAAACAGGACAGGGGACCAATCAGCCCCAGCATTTT
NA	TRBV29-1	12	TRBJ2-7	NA	CSVGGRPYEQYF	TGCAGCGTCGGAGGTCGCCCCTACGAGCAGTACTTC
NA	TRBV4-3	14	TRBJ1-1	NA	CASSQDTRVTEAFF	TGCGCCAGCAGCCAAGATACCAGGGTGACTGAAGCTTTCTTT
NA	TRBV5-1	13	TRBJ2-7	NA	CASMRTDSYEQYF	TGCGCCAGCATGAGGACAGACTCCTACGAGCAGTACTTC
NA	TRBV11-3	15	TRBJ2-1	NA	CASSQLLRLYNEQFF	TGTGCCAGCAGCCAACTATTACGGCTCTACAATGAGCAGTTCTTC
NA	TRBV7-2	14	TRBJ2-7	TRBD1	CASSSGTGGYEQYF	TGTGCCAGCAGCTCCGGGACAGGGGGCTACGAGCAGTACTTC
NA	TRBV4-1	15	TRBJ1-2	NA	CASSRGQQGEHGYTF	TGCGCCAGCAGCAGAGGCCAGCAGGGCGAGCATGGCTACACCTTC
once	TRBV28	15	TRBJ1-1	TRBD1	CASSPAGTGTTEAFF	TGTGCCAGCAGTCCCGCCGGGACAGGGACGACTGAAGCTTTCTTT
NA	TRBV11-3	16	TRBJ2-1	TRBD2	CASSFGLAGAYNEQFF	TGTGCCAGCAGCTTCGGACTAGCGGGGGCTTACAATGAGCAGTTCTTC
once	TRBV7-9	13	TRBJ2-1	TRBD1	CASSSDRGFEQFF	TGTGCCAGCAGCTCGGACAGGGGGTTTGAGCAGTTCTTC
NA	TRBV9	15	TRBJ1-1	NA	CASSAQTGHTAEAFF	TGTGCCAGCAGCGCCCAAACGGGACATACGGCTGAAGCTTTCTTT
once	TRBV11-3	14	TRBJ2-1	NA	CASSLGPGYNEQFF	TGTGCCAGCAGCCTAGGCCCGGGGTACAATGAGCAGTTCTTC
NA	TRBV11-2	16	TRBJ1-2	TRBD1	CASVPGGSLGLNGYTF	TGTGCCAGCGTCCCAGGGGGGTCGCTGGGACTTAATGGCTACACCTTC
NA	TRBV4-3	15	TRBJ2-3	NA	CASSQDVEFSDTQYF	TGCGCCAGCAGCCAAGATGTCGAGTTCTCAGATACGCAGTATTTT
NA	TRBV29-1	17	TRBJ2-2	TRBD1	CSVGGDRGSANTGELFF	TGCAGCGTTGGAGGGGACAGGGGTTCAGCGAACACCGGGGAGCTGTTTTTT
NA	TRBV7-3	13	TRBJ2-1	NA	CASSQIRGHEQFF	TGTGCCAGCAGCCAGATTAGAGGGCATGAGCAGTTCTTC
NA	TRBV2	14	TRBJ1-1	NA	CASSDFRGGTEAFF	TGTGCCAGCAGTGATTTTAGGGGAGGCACTGAAGCTTTCTTT
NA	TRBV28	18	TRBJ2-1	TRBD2	CASRSRGVRGGGYNEQFF	TGTGCCAGCAGGTCGCGGGGGGTCCGGGGCGGGGGCTACAATGAGCAGTTCTTC
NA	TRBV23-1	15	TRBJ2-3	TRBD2	CATNNAGGSTDTQYF	TGCGCCACCAATAACGCGGGGGGGAGCACAGATACGCAGTATTTT
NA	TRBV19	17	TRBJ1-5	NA	CASSPLRGGQGNQPQHF	TGTGCCAGTAGTCCGCTCCGGGGAGGACAAGGCAATCAGCCCCAGCATTTT
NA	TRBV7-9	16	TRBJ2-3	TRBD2	CASSFLSGGGTDTQYF	TGTGCCAGCAGCTTCCTTAGCGGGGGAGGCACAGATACGCAGTATTTT
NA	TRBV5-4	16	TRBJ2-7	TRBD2	CASSLPSGSLPYEQYF	TGTGCCAGTAGCTTACCTAGCGGGAGCCTCCCCTACGAGCAGTACTTC
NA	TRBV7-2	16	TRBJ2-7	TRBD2	CASSSPGLAGRYEQYF	TGTGCCAGCAGCTCCCCTGGACTAGCGGGAAGGTACGAGCAGTACTTC
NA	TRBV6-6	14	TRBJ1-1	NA	CASIPTRSDTEAFF	TGTGCCAGCATCCCGACTCGGTCGGACACTGAAGCTTTCTTT
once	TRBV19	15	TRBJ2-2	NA	CASSRGTQGTGELFF	TGTGCCAGTAGTAGGGGGACCCAGGGGACCGGGGAGCTGTTTTTT
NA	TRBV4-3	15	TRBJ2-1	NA	CASSQDYGSYNEQFF	TGCGCCAGCAGCCAGGACTACGGCTCCTACAATGAGCAGTTCTTC
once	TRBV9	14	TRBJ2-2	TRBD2	CASKTGGNTGELFF	TGTGCCAGCAAAACGGGAGGTAACACCGGGGAGCTGTTTTTT
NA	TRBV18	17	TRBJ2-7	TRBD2	CASSPYPPASGLYEQYF	TGTGCCAGCTCACCATACCCCCCGGCTAGCGGGTTGTACGAGCAGTACTTC
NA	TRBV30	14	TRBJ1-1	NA	CAWSRGGQRNEAFF	TGTGCCTGGAGCCGGGGAGGGCAGCGTAACGAAGCTTTCTTT
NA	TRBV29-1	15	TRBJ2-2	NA	CSVESNRVGTGELFF	TGCAGCGTTGAGTCAAACAGGGTCGGCACCGGGGAGCTGTTTTTT
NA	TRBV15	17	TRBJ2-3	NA	CATSRDLGGRGTDTQYF	TGTGCCACCAGCAGAGATCTTGGGGGCCGGGGCACAGATACGCAGTATTTT
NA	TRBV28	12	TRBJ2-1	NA	CASSLLYNEQFF	TGTGCCAGCAGTTTATTATACAATGAGCAGTTCTTC
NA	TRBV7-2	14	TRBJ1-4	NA	CASSPQGYNEKLFF	TGTGCCAGCAGCCCGCAGGGTTATAATGAAAAACTGTTTTTT
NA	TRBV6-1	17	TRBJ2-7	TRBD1	CASSEEGEWTGGTEQYF	TGTGCCAGCAGTGAAGAGGGGGAGTGGACAGGGGGCACCGAGCAGTACTTC
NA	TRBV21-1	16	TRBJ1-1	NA	CASSSLLGRRRTEAFF	TGTGCCAGCAGCAGTCTCCTGGGCCGCCGTAGGACTGAAGCTTTCTTT
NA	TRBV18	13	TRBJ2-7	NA	CASSPARDYEQYF	TGTGCCAGCTCACCAGCCAGGGATTACGAGCAGTACTTC
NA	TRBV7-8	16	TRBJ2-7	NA	CASSPLGTLSSYEQYF	TGTGCCAGCAGCCCTCTCGGGACACTCAGCTCCTACGAGCAGTACTTC
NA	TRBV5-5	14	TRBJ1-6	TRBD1	CASSRQGEYSPLHF	TGTGCCAGCAGCCGACAGGGGGAGTATTCACCCCTCCACTTT
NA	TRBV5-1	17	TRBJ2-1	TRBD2	CASSLGLAGVSYNEQFF	TGCGCCAGCAGCTTGGGACTAGCGGGAGTTTCCTACAATGAGCAGTTCTTC
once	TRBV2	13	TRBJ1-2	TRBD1	CASSLDRENGYTF	TGTGCCAGCAGCCTCGACAGGGAGAATGGCTACACCTTC
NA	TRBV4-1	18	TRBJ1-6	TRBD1	CASSQESRPGGRGSPLHF	TGCGCCAGCAGCCAAGAAAGTCGTCCAGGGGGCAGAGGTTCACCCCTCCACTTT
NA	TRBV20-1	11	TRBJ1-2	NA	CSFTGLDGYTF	TGCAGTTTTACAGGGTTAGATGGCTACACCTTC